A selection of T cell receptor beta chains follows, all from one sample in a study of graft-versus-host responses after intestinal transplantation. Sequencing used immunoSEQ multiplex PCR; TCRdb keeps in-frame clones, though not all of them. The table records about 18,000 clones, about two fifths of them present only once. This sample comprised alloreactive CD4+ T cells from a mixed lymphocyte reaction culture, obtained before intestinal transplant. The source of these receptors is a human patient who received an intestinal transplant. Each CDR3 is given with its conserved first and last residue. A D gene is named only where the DNA matches it firmly. Rows give clone size only sometimes, using once, few, many, or a class for an expanded clone.

size	J	D	V	CDR3	DNA
NA	TRBJ1-1	NA	TRBV29-1	CSASTGNTEAFF	TGCAGCGCCTCGACAGGGAACACTGAAGCTTTCTTT
NA	TRBJ1-6	TRBD1	TRBV7-3	CANQQGARGNSPLHF	TGTGCCAACCAACAGGGGGCGAGGGGGAATTCACCCCTCCACTTT
few	TRBJ2-3	NA	TRBV11-3	CASSPRIRGPRGNTQYF	TGTGCCAGCAGCCCACGAATCCGGGGGCCGCGAGGGAATACGCAGTATTTT
once	TRBJ1-4	NA	TRBV5-1	CASSLSWGHEKLFF	TGCGCCAGCAGCTTGTCTTGGGGACACGAAAAACTGTTTTTT
NA	TRBJ2-7	TRBD1	TRBV5-6	CASSLFTVGQGVNEQYF	TGTGCCAGCAGCTTGTTTACAGTTGGACAGGGGGTCAACGAGCAGTACTTC
NA	TRBJ1-5	NA	TRBV19	CASRNQGQPQHF	TGTGCCAGTAGAAACCAGGGGCAGCCCCAGCATTTT
NA	TRBJ1-3	NA	TRBV6-5	CASSPYGNSGNTIYF	TGTGCCAGCAGTCCGTACGGGAACTCTGGAAACACCATATATTTT
NA	TRBJ1-2	NA	TRBV6-1	CASTSGTRNYGYTF	TGTGCCAGCACCTCTGGGACACGGAACTATGGCTACACCTTC
NA	TRBJ2-7	NA	TRBV11-2	CASSQGRLNYEQYF	TGTGCCAGCAGCCAAGGGAGGCTTAACTACGAGCAGTACTTC
NA	TRBJ1-2	TRBD1	TRBV18	CASSRGQGGNYGYTF	TGTGCCAGCTCACGCGGACAGGGGGGTAACTATGGCTACACCTTC
few	TRBJ1-1	TRBD1	TRBV18	CASSPAPGGGRTEAFF	TGTGCCAGCTCACCCGCCCCAGGGGGCGGCAGGACTGAAGCTTTCTTT
NA	TRBJ1-2	TRBD1	TRBV19	CASWDRESGYTF	TGTGCCAGTTGGGACAGGGAGTCTGGCTACACCTTC
few	TRBJ1-5	TRBD1	TRBV11-2	CASSLRGTGGQPQHF	TGTGCCAGCAGCTTACGTGGGACAGGGGGCCAGCCCCAGCATTTT
NA	TRBJ2-5	TRBD1	TRBV7-9	CASSLVSVGTGVETQYF	TGTGCCAGCAGCTTAGTGTCAGTGGGGACAGGGGTAGAGACCCAGTACTTC
NA	TRBJ1-6	TRBD1	TRBV19	CASGIDLRGQGGNSPLHF	TGTGCCAGTGGTATAGATCTGAGGGGCCAGGGGGGAAATTCACCCCTCCACTTT
few	TRBJ1-2	NA	TRBV9	CASGLGGENYGYTF	TGTGCCAGCGGCCTGGGGGGGGAGAACTATGGCTACACCTTC
few	TRBJ1-2	NA	TRBV28	CASSPGSANYGYTF	TGTGCCAGCAGTCCAGGGTCCGCTAACTATGGCTACACCTTC
NA	TRBJ2-1	TRBD1	TRBV29-1	CSVAGQARQFF	TGCAGCGTTGCGGGACAGGCCCGGCAGTTCTTC
NA	TRBJ1-6	NA	TRBV6-1	CATSGQPLRDSPLHF	TGTGCCACCTCAGGACAGCCGCTTCGGGATTCACCCCTCCACTTT
NA	TRBJ1-4	TRBD1	TRBV30	CAWSGTGVVKLFF	TGTGCCTGGAGTGGGACAGGGGTCGTGAAACTGTTTTTT
NA	TRBJ1-1	NA	TRBV11-3	CASSSRVDTEAFF	TGTGCCAGCAGCTCCCGGGTGGACACTGAAGCTTTCTTT
few	TRBJ1-1	NA	TRBV19	CASSLQYPGRVDTEAFF	TGTGCCAGTAGCCTTCAATACCCCGGCCGGGTAGACACTGAAGCTTTCTTT
NA	TRBJ1-3	NA	TRBV11-2	CASSLGQLSRNTIYF	TGTGCCAGCAGCTTAGGGCAGCTGAGTAGAAACACCATATATTTT
NA	TRBJ2-5	NA	TRBV2	CASSGRGGFMETQYF	TGTGCCAGCAGTGGGAGGGGGGGGTTTATGGAGACCCAGTACTTC
medium-sized	TRBJ1-2	NA	TRBV5-4	CASSLSAAVNYGYTF	TGTGCCAGCAGCTTGTCGGCAGCAGTTAACTATGGCTACACCTTC
few	TRBJ1-6	TRBD1	TRBV18	CASSSRTGASIVALHF	TGTGCCAGCTCATCTAGGACAGGGGCCTCTATCGTGGCCCTCCACTTT
NA	TRBJ2-5	TRBD1	TRBV5-1	CASSFDRGRQETQYF	TGCGCCAGCAGCTTCGACAGGGGTAGACAAGAGACCCAGTACTTC
NA	TRBJ2-6	NA	TRBV5-1	CASSFRDGGSGANVLTF	TGCGCCAGCAGCTTCCGGGACGGGGGCTCTGGGGCCAACGTCCTGACTTTC
few	TRBJ1-5	NA	TRBV6-4	CASSDVDRSYSNQPQHF	TGTGCCAGCAGTGACGTTGACAGATCTTATAGCAATCAGCCCCAGCATTTT
few	TRBJ2-7	NA	TRBV14	CASSQVPYEQYF	TGTGCCAGCAGCCAAGTGCCCTACGAGCAGTACTTC
once	TRBJ1-1	NA	TRBV11-2	CASSIDRKRAFGAFF	TGTGCCAGCAGCATCGACAGAAAAAGGGCGTTTGGAGCTTTCTTT
NA	TRBJ1-4	NA	TRBV6-1	CASRLRPATNEKLFF	TGTGCCAGCAGACTCAGACCGGCAACTAATGAAAAACTGTTTTTT
NA	TRBJ1-2	NA	TRBV6-6	CASKLRRPDNYGYTF	TGTGCCAGCAAACTCCGACGGCCTGATAACTATGGCTACACCTTC
NA	TRBJ1-5	NA	TRBV2	CASREGSRGQPQHF	TGTGCCAGCAGAGAGGGTAGTCGGGGTCAGCCCCAGCATTTT
NA	TRBJ2-1	TRBD2	TRBV9	CASSETSGGALVEQFF	TGTGCCAGCAGCGAGACTAGCGGGGGGGCGCTGGTTGAGCAGTTCTTC
few	TRBJ2-5	NA	TRBV18	CASSPAGEAKTQYF	TGTGCCAGCTCACCCGCAGGGGAAGCAAAGACCCAGTACTTC
NA	TRBJ1-6	TRBD1	TRBV30	CAWRPRDRAYSPLHF	TGTGCCTGGAGGCCCCGGGACAGGGCTTATTCACCCCTCCACTTT
few	TRBJ1-5	NA	TRBV27	CASSPVPGKGGNQPQHF	TGTGCCAGCAGTCCCGTCCCCGGGAAAGGCGGCAATCAGCCCCAGCATTTT
few	TRBJ2-1	NA	TRBV5-1	CASSPPLGSYNEQFF	TGCGCCAGCAGCCCCCCGTTGGGCTCCTACAATGAGCAGTTCTTC
NA	TRBJ1-5	NA	TRBV19	CASSIAPPGRGQPQHF	TGTGCCAGTAGTATAGCCCCGCCAGGGAGAGGTCAGCCCCAGCATTTT
NA	TRBJ2-6	TRBD1	TRBV29-1	CSVEDKKTGSPLFGANVLTF	TGCAGCGTTGAAGATAAGAAGACAGGGTCACCCCTCTTTGGGGCCAACGTCCTGACTTTC
NA	TRBJ2-7	TRBD2	TRBV7-3	CASSLASAGGLEQYF	TGTGCCAGCAGCTTAGCTTCAGCGGGGGGGCTCGAGCAGTACTTC
few	TRBJ2-5	NA	TRBV6-5	CASSYSRPQETQYF	TGTGCCAGCAGTTACAGTCGGCCGCAAGAGACCCAGTACTTC
once	TRBJ2-1	NA	TRBV7-9	CASSLFNEQFF	TGTGCCAGCAGCTTATTCAATGAGCAGTTCTTC
NA	TRBJ2-2	TRBD2	TRBV27	CASSPGTSAGELFF	TGTGCCAGCAGCCCCGGGACTAGCGCCGGGGAGCTGTTTTTT
NA	TRBJ2-3	TRBD2	TRBV11-3	CASSWSGLSTDTQYF	TGTGCCAGCAGCTGGTCGGGACTATCAACAGATACGCAGTATTTT
medium-sized	TRBJ1-6	TRBD1	TRBV10-3	CASGPTGINSPLHF	TGTGCCTCGGGGCCGACAGGGATCAATTCACCCCTCCACTTT
once	TRBJ2-3	NA	TRBV5-8	CASSLGHRPTDTQYF	TGTGCCAGCAGCTTGGGCCATCGACCCACAGATACGCAGTATTTT
NA	TRBJ1-6	NA	TRBV6-5	CASSYWYRPNSPLHF	TGTGCCAGCAGTTACTGGTACAGGCCCAATTCACCCCTCCACTTT
NA	TRBJ2-2	NA	TRBV19	CASKGLAGVAGELFF	TGTGCCAGTAAGGGGTTGGCAGGGGTGGCCGGGGAGCTGTTTTTT